The subject of this entry is one TCR beta chain. Germline lookup yields CDR1 SGHRS and CDR2 YFSETQ. The V end lost 2 bases, the J end lost 2 bases, and 17 bases lay between the germline ends. The CDR3 spans 16 residues. This record belongs to a study of blood T cell repertoires in COVID-19. Study summary: Samples of COVID-19 (acute and convalescent) were obtained from the United States, Italy and Spain. PBMCs, B-cell-depleted T cells, or T cells provided the cDNA or gDNA that made up the material.

In the original analysis: From reference gene primer amplification, estimates of nucleated cell counts were derived. Repertoires were generated with immunoSEQ multiplex PCR, while TCRdb's copy carries only in-frame clones and drops some. That table is the source of V, J and clone size, and D and trimming were worked out from the DNA. The sample lists around 67,000 clones; 80% to 90% were seen once. V is TRBV5-1 and J is TRBJ2-7; no definite D call. The sequence came from a man aged 45 to 65 with active COVID-19. The sequenced sample consisted of peripheral blood. The CDR3 nucleotides are TGCGCCAGCAGCTTTGAGGCAGAAACCCAAGCCTACGAGCAGTACTTC. Encoded protein: CASSFEAETQAYEQYF.